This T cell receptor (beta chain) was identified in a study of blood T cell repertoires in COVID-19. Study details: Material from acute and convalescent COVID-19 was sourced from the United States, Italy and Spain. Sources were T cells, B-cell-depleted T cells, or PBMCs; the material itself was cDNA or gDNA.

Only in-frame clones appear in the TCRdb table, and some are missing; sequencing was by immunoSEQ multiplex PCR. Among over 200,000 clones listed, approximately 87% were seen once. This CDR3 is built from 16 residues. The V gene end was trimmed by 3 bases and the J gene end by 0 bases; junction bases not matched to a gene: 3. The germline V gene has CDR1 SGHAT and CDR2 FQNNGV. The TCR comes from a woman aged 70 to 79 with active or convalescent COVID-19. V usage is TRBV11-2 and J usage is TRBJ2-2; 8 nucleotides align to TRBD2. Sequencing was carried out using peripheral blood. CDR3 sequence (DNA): TGTGCCAGCAGCTTCGGTAGCGGGACGAACACCGGGGAGCTGTTTTTT. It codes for CASSFGSGTNTGELFF.